The present T cell receptor beta chain was sequenced within a study of cytomegalovirus exposure and HLA in healthy donors. The sample holds one count of this clone. This CDR3 spans 16 amino acids. Germline loops: CDR1 SGHNT, CDR2 YYREEE (reference sequence). V lost 0 bases, J lost 4 bases, and 16 bases lay in between. 60 Vbeta and 13 Jbeta primers were used in PCR. TCRdb's table, derived via immunoSEQ multiplex PCR, lists solely in-frame clones and lacks some. Here the sample spans about 89,000 clones, less than 70% being singletons. This receptor was taken from a human donor in good health. The V call is TRBV5-4, the J call TRBJ1-2, with D possibly matching TRBD1 (5 bases). Sequenced: PBMCs. The CDR3 loop reads CASSLGGGVGFYGYTF. DNA for the CDR3: TGTGCCAGCAGCTTGGGGGGAGGGGTGGGATTCTATGGCTACACCTTC. Full variable domain (remainder filled in from reference TRBV5-4 and TRBJ1-2): ETGVTQSPTHLIKTRGQQVTLRCSSQSGHNTVSWYQQALGQGPQFIFQYYREEENGRGNFPPRFSGLQFPNYSSELNVNALELDDSALYLCASSLGGGVGFYGYTFGSGTRLTVV.